This TCR beta chain was retrieved from a study of metastatic and nonmetastatic thyroid tumors. Whole-study context: Samples came from malignant and benign thyroid patients, and repertoires were compared across blood and tumor or nodule tissue. Study results and limitations: As reported, TCR beta diversity in blood and tumor was significantly higher in malignant thyroid tumors than in benign nodules.

V shed 4 bases and J shed 8 bases, with 17 bases lying between them. Germline loops: CDR1 DFQATT, CDR2 SNEGSKA (reference sequence). This CDR3 is 13 amino acids long. In the authors' methods: Building a distant-metastasis classifier for papillary thyroid cancer drew on CDR3 differences across clinicopathological groups. TCRdb re-called the PCR reads through MiXCR. Here the V and J calls rest on TCRdb's processing, not on the authors' analysis. The table includes tens of thousands of clones, roughly 26% detected once. Concerning this clone: Its specificity is not known.

Prior to thyroid surgery, none of the patients had received any treatment. The sequenced sample consisted of blood. This clonotype originated in a female donor with papillary thyroid cancer or a benign thyroid nodule (not recorded which). Some clones in this sample may be carry-over from other donors' samples. The chain uses TRBV20-1 and TRBJ1-2, with D possibly being TRBD1 (6 bases). CDR3 region: CSAMGATFLGYTF. DNA for the CDR3: TGCAGTGCTATGGGGGCCACTTTTTTGGGCTACACCTTC.